This T cell receptor (beta chain) comes out of a study of Ad26.COV2.S vaccination and SARS-CoV-2 variants. The treatment is: around 19 received Ad26.COV2.S at low or high dose, single or two shots; several received placebo; per-sample allocation not given. Material that was analyzed had been drawn on day 63 after the first vaccine or placebo injection. The repertoire was sequenced with immunoSEQ multiplex PCR; TCRdb's copy has only in-frame clones and lacks some. The sample includes under 550,000 clones, over 75% seen only once; the top ten take 9.5% to 15%. This TCR was recovered from a person between 18 and 65 years old who received the Ad26.COV2.S COVID-19 vaccine or a placebo. This specimen consisted of peripheral blood, obtained in a trial of Ad26.COV2.S vaccine versus placebo.

The CDR3 DNA is TGCGCCAGCAGCTTGGCGCAGGGGGCCCTGAACACTGAAGCTTTCTTT. It is translated as CASSLAQGALNTEAFF. The chain is built from TRBV5-1 and TRBJ1-1, with 8 bases identical to TRBD1. Germline V gives CDR1 SGHRS, CDR2 YFSETQ. After removal of 0 bases from V and 0 bases from J, the junction contained 4 bases not matched to a gene. The CDR3 loop spans 16 amino acids.